The 24 T cell receptor beta chains in this list originate from one sample, sequenced in a study of cytomegalovirus exposure and HLA in healthy donors. The PCR ran on 60 Vbeta and 13 Jbeta primers. Here immunoSEQ multiplex PCR was the method, and the copy in TCRdb shows in-frame clones only, minus some. The sample contains more than 140,000 clones, 60% to 80% of which appear only once. The source material was PBMCs. The origin of the receptors is a male donor in good health and CMV-seronegative.

The V and J genes are TRBV6-5 and TRBJ2-1, with 11 nucleotides matching TRBD2. The CDR3 runs 15 residues. The germline V gene encodes CDR1 MNHEY and CDR2 SVGAGI. After removal of 4 bases from V and 7 bases from J, the junction contained 6 bases not matched to a gene. The CDR3, as DNA: TGTGCCAGCAGTTCAGGGGCTAGCGGGAGGAATGAGCAGTTCTTC. It yields the protein CASSSGASGRNEQFF.

V usage is TRBV9 and J usage is TRBJ1-5; D call uncertain. CDR1 is SGDLS and CDR2 is YYNGEE in the germline V gene. CDR3 length: 16 amino acids. Trimming pared 0 bases from V and 1 base from J, leaving 11 bases between. The CDR3, as DNA: TGTGCCAGCAGCGTAGGTCCCCGGCGGAGCAATCAGCCCCAGCATTTT. This encodes CASSVGPRRSNQPQHF. The full variable domain, completed using reference TRBV9 and TRBJ1-5, is DSGVTQTPKHLITATGQRVTLRCSPRSGDLSVYWYQQSLDQGLQFLIQYYNGEERAKGNILERFSAQQFPDLHSELNLSSLELGDSALYFCASSVGPRRSNQPQHFGDGTRLSIL.

This clone was counted a few times. J is TRBJ1-2 and V is TRBV12-5, with D possibly matching TRBD1 (5 bases). The CDR3 contains 15 residues. CDR1 LGHNT and CDR2 FRNRAP come from the germline V gene. V was trimmed by 0 bases and J by 4 bases, leaving 12 bases between them. The CDR3 nucleotides read TGTGCTAGTGGTTTGGTACCAGGGCTGCCCTATGGCTACACCTTC. Translation: CASGLVPGLPYGYTF.

V and J are TRBV14 and TRBJ1-2; D is unresolved. CDR1 and CDR2 from the germline V gene are SGHDN and FVKESK. This CDR3 is built from 13 residues. The V end was cut by 1 base, the J end by 4 bases, with 7 bases between. The CDR3 sequence is CASSQGQAYGYTF. The CDR3, as DNA: TGTGCCAGCAGCCAAGGGCAGGCCTATGGCTACACCTTC.

V and J are TRBV19 and TRBJ1-6, with D possibly TRBD1 on 6 matching bases. The germline V gene encodes CDR1 LNHDA and CDR2 SQIVND (reference sequence). The CDR3 runs to 15 residues. V gave up 3 bases and J gave up 8 bases, with 14 bases separating them. CDR3 loop: CASSIEGDGYSPLHF. In DNA form, the CDR3 reads TGTGCCAGTAGTATCGAGGGGGACGGATATTCACCCCTCCACTTT.

This clone has a handful of counts. The chain couples TRBV5-1 to TRBJ1-5; 8 bases are shared with TRBD1. This CDR3 region has 15 residues. Trimming cost V 3 bases and J 1 base; bases outside gene matches: 3. CDR1 is SGHRS and CDR2 is YFSETQ in the germline V gene. The CDR3 DNA reads as TGCGCCAGCAGCTCGACAGGGGAGAGCAATCAGCCCCAGCATTTT. It is translated as CASSSTGESNQPQHF.

CDR3 sequence: CASSLVVSSYNEQFF. For the CDR3, the DNA is TGTGCCAGCAGCTTAGTAGTTAGCTCCTACAATGAGCAGTTCTTC. The chain joins TRBV7-2 to TRBJ2-1, with D hard to call. The V end was cut by 1 base, the J end by 0 bases, with 7 bases between. The CDR3 extends over 15 amino acids. Germline V gene sequence: CDR1 SGHTA, CDR2 FQGNSA. Variable domain in full (rest from reference TRBV7-2 and TRBJ2-1): GAGVSQSPSNKVTEKGKDVELRCDPISGHTALYWYRQSLGQGLEFLIYFQGNSAPDKSGLPSDRFSAERTGGSVSTLTIQRTQQEDSAVYLCASSLVVSSYNEQFFGPGTRLTVL.

The chain combines TRBV2 with TRBJ2-5, with 11 bases fitting TRBD2. The germline gives CDR1 SNHLY, CDR2 FYNNEI. This CDR3 contains 19 residues. J lost 4 bases, V lost 0 bases, and 13 bases had no gene match. The DNA of the CDR3 is TGTGCCAGCAGTGAAGCGTGGGTAGCGGGAGGGCCAAGAGGAGAGACCCAGTACTTC. It is translated as CASSEAWVAGGPRGETQYF.

This clone showed up just a few times. The rearrangement links TRBV5-1 to TRBJ2-2; tentative D call: TRBD2 (8 bases). Germline V gives CDR1 SGHRS, CDR2 YFSETQ. This CDR3 contains 16 residues. Trimming removed 0 bases at V and 6 bases at J, with 15 bases between. The CDR3 DNA follows: TGCGCCAGCAGCTTGGCGGGAGGGGGCGACGCCGGGGAGCTGTTTTTT. Its protein product is CASSLAGGGDAGELFF. The full variable domain, completed using reference TRBV5-1 and TRBJ2-2, is KAGVTQTPRYLIKTRGQQVTLSCSPISGHRSVSWYQQTPGQGLQFLFEYFSETQRNKGNFPGRFSGRQFSNSRSEMNVSTLELGDSALYLCASSLAGGGDAGELFFGEGSRLTVL.

This chain uses TRBV2 with TRBJ1-2; TRBD1 matches at 9 bases. Germline CDR1 is SNHLY and CDR2 is FYNNEI. This CDR3 contains 16 residues. With 6 bases clipped from V and 1 base from J, the junction kept 9 bases outside the gene matches. Written as DNA, the CDR3 is TGTGCCAGCAGGGGACAGGGCGCATCCCTTAACTATGGCTACACCTTC. Translating it yields CASRGQGASLNYGYTF.

Details on this clone: Additional DNA sequences in this sample encode the identical CDR3. This rearrangement joins TRBV29-1 to TRBJ2-7; 7 bases line up with TRBD1. Looked up from germline, CDR1 is SQVTM and CDR2 is ANQGSEA. The V segment lost 6 bases and the J segment 4 bases; nucleotides outside the gene matches: 6. The CDR3 length is 12 residues. CDR3 sequence (DNA): TGCAGCGTCACGGGACAGACTTACGAGCAGTACTTC. The encoded protein is CSVTGQTYEQYF.

Only one count was recorded for this clone. CDR3 sequence (DNA): TGCAGCGTTCGAGGACAGGGGTTCCCCGGGGAGCTGTTTTTT. Translated, it gives CSVRGQGFPGELFF. This sequence joins TRBV29-1 and TRBJ2-2; 9 nucleotides agree with TRBD1. This CDR3 spans 14 amino acids. CDR1 and CDR2 from the germline V gene are SQVTM and ANQGSEA. The V gene end was trimmed by 5 bases and the J gene end by 6 bases; junction bases not matched to a gene: 7.

The genes are TRBV7-6 and TRBJ1-1, with 9 nucleotides matching TRBD1. Unmatched junction bases numbered 4, after V lost 4 bases and J lost 1 base. CDR3 length: 15 residues. In germline, CDR1 is SGHVS, CDR2 FNYEAQ. The CDR3 here is CASSSGQGANTEAFF. CDR3 nucleotides: TGTGCCAGCAGCTCGGGACAGGGTGCGAACACTGAAGCTTTCTTT. Using reference TRBV7-6 and TRBJ1-1 for the parts outside the CDR3, the full variable domain is GAGVSQSPRYKVTKRGQDVALRCDPISGHVSLYWYRQALGQGPEFLTYFNYEAQQDKSGLPNDRFSAERPEGSISTLTIQRTEQRDSAMYRCASSSGQGANTEAFFGQGTRLTVV.

This chain links TRBV6-4 with TRBJ2-7; D gene ambiguous. The CDR3 runs 14 residues. V was cut by 4 bases and J by 0 bases, with 10 bases left in between. Germline CDR1 and CDR2: MRHNA and SNTAGT. The CDR3 is CASSVEPSSYEQYF. The CDR3 coding sequence is TGTGCCAGCAGTGTTGAACCTAGCTCCTACGAGCAGTACTTC.

This clone has just a few counts. This sequence joins TRBV4-2 and TRBJ1-6; possibly TRBD1 for D (6 bases). Trimming took 4 bases from V and 10 from J, leaving 23 bases between them. The CDR3 length is 17 residues. Germline V lookup: CDR1 LGHNA, CDR2 YNFKEQ. CDR3 loop: CASSRLPGAGEGSPLHF. CDR3 sequence (DNA): TGTGCCAGCAGCCGCCTCCCAGGGGCAGGGGAGGGCTCACCCCTCCACTTT.

A word on this clone: One end of the junction is discordant with germline, which a read error may explain. V and J are TRBV7-9 and TRBJ1-5, with 8 bases lining up with TRBD1. The CDR3 has 15 residues. Germline V gene lookup returns CDR1 SEHNR and CDR2 FQNEAQ (reference sequence). The CDR3 reads CSSSLSTGEDQPQHF. The CDR3 DNA reads as TGTTCCAGCAGCTTATCGACAGGGGAGGATCAGCCCCAGCATTTT.

In regard to this clone: At one end, the junction sequence differs from germline, possibly due to a read error. The chain uses TRBV5-6 and TRBJ2-1; D uncertain. Germline V gene lookup returns CDR1 SGHDT and CDR2 YYEEEE. The CDR3 loop spans 11 amino acids. Here the CDR3 reads CASSSDNEQFF. The CDR3 DNA reads TGTGCCAGCAGCTCCGACAATGAGCAGTTCTTC. Based on the CDR3 plus reference TRBV5-6 and TRBJ2-1, the full variable domain is DAGVTQSPTHLIKTRGQQVTLRCSPKSGHDTVSWYQQALGQGPQFIFQYYEEEERQRGNFPDRFSGHQFPNYSSELNVNALLLGDSALYLCASSSDNEQFFGPGTRLTVL.

The chain employs TRBV5-1 and TRBJ1-1, with TRBD1 matching over 7 bases. J gave up 2 bases and V 3 bases, and 4 bases lay outside the gene matches. The CDR3 sequence is 14 residues long. Germline values: CDR1 SGHRS, CDR2 YFSETQ. The CDR3 DNA reads as TGCGCCAGCAGCTGGGGGACAGAAAACACTGAAGCTTTCTTT. Its translation: CASSWGTENTEAFF.

This clone has only one observation. This sequence joins TRBV10-3 and TRBJ1-1; D is unclear. The CDR3 consists of 13 residues. V was pared by 8 bases and J by 0 bases, with 10 bases between. Germline CDR1 and CDR2: ENHRY and SYGVKD. CDR3 residues: CAISGYLNTEAFF. The CDR3 coding sequence is TGTGCCATCTCCGGGTATTTGAACACTGAAGCTTTCTTT.

With regard to this clone: The junction departs from the called germline gene at one end, perhaps through a read error. The chain links TRBV5-1 to TRBJ2-3; 13 bases match TRBD2. Germline V lookup: CDR1 SGHRS, CDR2 YFSETQ. The CDR3 sequence is 14 residues long. CDR3 nucleotide sequence: TGCGCCAGCAGCTACGGACTAGCGGGAGATACGCGGTATTTT. Translating it yields CASSYGLAGDTRYF.

The chain combines TRBV28 with TRBJ2-2, with D hard to call. There are 13 residues in the CDR3. The germline V and J ends were trimmed by 5 bases and 5 bases, with 9 bases remaining between them. In germline, CDR1 is MDHEN, CDR2 SYDVKM. The chain's CDR3 is CASSTGPTGELFF. The CDR3 DNA follows: TGTGCCAGCAGTACCGGTCCAACCGGGGAGCTGTTTTTT.

The rearrangement joins TRBV29-1 to TRBJ2-1; D is undetermined. The CDR3 covers 13 residues. Germline assignment: CDR1 SQVTM and CDR2 ANQGSEA. Between the trimmed V and J ends, which lost 4 bases and 3 bases, there was a span of 10 bases. The CDR3 loop is CSVGNGIYNEQFF. Here the CDR3 DNA reads TGCAGCGTTGGTAACGGTATCTACAATGAGCAGTTCTTC.

The chain links TRBV29-1 to TRBJ2-5, with unresolved D. The last part of the DNA fits TRBJ2-7 better; the J call may be wrong. This CDR3 has 11 amino acids. Germline CDR1 is SQVTM and CDR2 is ANQGSEA. This CDR3 is CSVEHSYEQYF. The CDR3 DNA sequence: TGCAGCGTTGAACACAGCTACGAGCAGTACTTC.

The V and J genes are TRBV9 and TRBJ2-1, with TRBD2 as a possible D gene (7 bases). CDR3 length: 15 residues. V gave up 0 bases and J gave up 8 bases, with 15 bases separating them. Per germline, CDR1 SGDLS and CDR2 YYNGEE. The DNA for the CDR3 is TGTGCCAGCAGCGTAGGTGGCAGAGGGGGGGATGAGCAGTTCTTC. Translated: CASSVGGRGGDEQFF.